This TCR beta chain was profiled in a study of T cell responses to AZD1222 COVID-19 vaccine. Sequencing was performed with immunoSEQ multiplex PCR; in TCRdb, only in-frame clones are kept and a portion is missing. Among 150,000 to 200,000 clones listed, roughly 92% were seen once. Trimming took 5 bases from V and 0 from J; bases not matched to a gene: 2. CDR1 is SGHNT and CDR2 is YENEEA in the germline V gene. There are 15 residues in the CDR3. This material consisted of peripheral blood, taken 28 days after the second AZD1222 dose. The TCR originated in an adult who received the AZD1222 COVID-19 vaccine. The chain combines TRBV11-3 with TRBJ2-1, with 9 bases lining up with TRBD2. CDR3 coding DNA: TGTGCCAGCAGCCCTAGCGGGAACTCCTACAATGAGCAGTTCTTC. As protein: CASSPSGNSYNEQFF. Full variable domain (outside the CDR3, taken from reference TRBV11-3 and TRBJ2-1): EAGVVQSPRYKIIEKKQPVAFWCNPISGHNTLYWYLQNLGQGPELLIRYENEEAVDDSQLPKDRFSAERLKGVDSTLKIQPAELGDSAVYLCASSPSGNSYNEQFFGPGTRLTVL.